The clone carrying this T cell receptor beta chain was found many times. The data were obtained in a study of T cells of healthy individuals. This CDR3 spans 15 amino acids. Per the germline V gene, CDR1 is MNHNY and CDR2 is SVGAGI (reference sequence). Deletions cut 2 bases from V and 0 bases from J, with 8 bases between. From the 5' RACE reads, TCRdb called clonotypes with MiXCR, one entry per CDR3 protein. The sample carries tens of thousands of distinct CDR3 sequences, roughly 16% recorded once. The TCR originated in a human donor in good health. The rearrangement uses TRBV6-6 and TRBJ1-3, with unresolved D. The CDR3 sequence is CASSYTDPSGNTIYF. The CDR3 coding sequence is TGTGCCAGCAGTTACACGGACCCCTCTGGAAACACCATATATTTT.